The 27 T cell receptor beta chains below all came from one sample that was sequenced in a study of cytomegalovirus exposure and HLA in healthy donors. Repertoires were generated with immunoSEQ multiplex PCR, while TCRdb's copy carries only in-frame clones and drops some. The repertoire holds about 49,000 clones, around 91% seen once, with approximately 1.4% in the top ten. The sample was PBMCs. These TCRs come from a man between 18 and 35 years old in good health and CMV-seronegative.

This sequence joins TRBV7-9 and TRBJ2-2; TRBD1 matches 8 bases. Germline CDR1 SEHNR, CDR2 FQNEAQ (reference sequence). Trimming removed 4 bases from V and 1 base from J; junction bases left unmatched: 5. The CDR3 is 16 amino acids. The CDR3 region has the DNA TGTGCCAGCAGCTCTTGGACAGGGCTGAACACCGGGGAGCTGTTTTTT. This sequence encodes CASSSWTGLNTGELFF.

The CDR3 here is CASGTPGTGKLNQPQHF. The DNA of the CDR3 is TGTGCCAGCGGAACCCCAGGGACAGGGAAGCTAAATCAGCCCCAGCATTTT. This chain connects TRBV27 to TRBJ1-5; TRBD1 agrees at 9 bases. Germline V CDR1 and CDR2: MNHEY, SMNVEV (reference sequence). The CDR3 covers 17 residues. The V and J ends lost 8 bases and 4 bases, in that order; junction bases with no gene match: 15.

This clone was seen a few times. V is TRBV19 and J is TRBJ2-7, with a tentative D call TRBD2 (7 bases). Deletions cut 3 bases from V and 3 bases from J, with 12 bases between. This CDR3 region has 14 residues. Germline V lookup: CDR1 LNHDA, CDR2 SQIVND (reference sequence). CDR3 loop: CASSMTGGSYEQYF. The CDR3 coding sequence is TGTGCCAGTAGTATGACAGGCGGGAGCTACGAGCAGTACTTC.

CDR3 in DNA: TGTGCCAGCAGTCCAACCGGGACTAGCGGGAGGGTGAACACCGGGGAGCTGTTTTTT. It encodes CASSPTGTSGRVNTGELFF. The chain is built from TRBV9 and TRBJ2-2, with 16 positions matching TRBD2. The CDR3 sequence is 19 residues long. The germline V gene encodes CDR1 SGDLS and CDR2 YYNGEE. J gave up 1 base and V 5 bases, and 8 bases lay outside the gene matches.

The chain uses TRBV28 and TRBJ1-1, with TRBD1 matching 8 bases. Trimming cost V 8 bases and J 0 bases; bases outside gene matches: 5. The CDR3 consists of 14 residues. Germline-derived CDR1 and CDR2 are MDHEN and SYDVKM. This chain's CDR3 is CASGIQGVNTEAFF. Here the CDR3 DNA reads TGTGCCAGCGGCATACAGGGGGTGAACACTGAAGCTTTCTTT.

The gene calls are TRBV29-1 and TRBJ2-5; tentatively, D is TRBD2 (7 bases). The germline gives CDR1 SQVTM, CDR2 ANQGSEA. The CDR3 is 14 residues long. Trimming pared 7 bases from V and 2 bases from J, leaving 17 bases between. CDR3 bases: TGCAGCGGGGGGGGGCCGACGGTGCAAGAGACCCAGTACTTC. Encoded protein: CSGGGPTVQETQYF.

The chain couples TRBV7-9 to TRBJ1-3, with 7 bases lining up with TRBD1. The CDR3 covers 17 residues. CDR1 and CDR2 from the germline V gene are SEHNR and FQNEAQ (reference sequence). The junction had 6 bases not matched to a gene; V was cut back by 1 base and J by 0 bases. For the CDR3, the DNA is TGTGCCAGCAGCTTAGTCGTCGGGACAGTCTCTGGAAACACCATATATTTT. Translating it yields CASSLVVGTVSGNTIYF.

The chain couples TRBV27 to TRBJ2-7; 9 bases are shared with TRBD2. Germline V gene data show CDR1 as MNHEY and CDR2 as SMNVEV (reference sequence). Losses at the gene ends were 5 bases for V and 5 bases for J; bases not matched to a gene: 7. The CDR3 contains 14 residues. CDR3 nucleotide sequence: TGTGCCAGCAGTCCAGCGGGAGGTTTGGACGAGCAGTACTTC. Translation gives CASSPAGGLDEQYF.

The chain joins TRBV4-3 to TRBJ2-5, with 12 bases aligning to TRBD2. Germline CDR1 is LGHNA and CDR2 is YSLEER. Trimming cost V 1 base and J 3 bases; bases outside gene matches: 0. The CDR3 extends over 15 amino acids. The CDR3 coding sequence is TGCGCCAGCAGCCAAGGACTAGCGGGAGAAGAGACCCAGTACTTC. Translated: CASSQGLAGEETQYF.

The chain has TRBV2 and TRBJ2-7, with 7 bases identical to TRBD2. The CDR3 has 18 residues. Germline V CDR1 and CDR2: SNHLY, FYNNEI. Trimming cost V 7 bases and J 6 bases; bases outside gene matches: 24. As DNA, the CDR3 is TGTGCCAGCAACACAGAGCGGGACTCCTGGGGTGGGATCTCCGAGCAGTACTTC. Its protein product is CASNTERDSWGGISEQYF.

The chain employs TRBV6-4 and TRBJ2-5; possibly TRBD2 for D (7 bases). This CDR3 contains 12 residues. Germline CDR1 MRHNA, CDR2 SNTAGT. Trimming took off 5 bases at V and 9 bases at J, with 13 bases between the two ends. CDR3 region: CASSYVGGAQYF. Here the CDR3 DNA reads TGTGCCAGCAGTTACGTAGGGGGGGCCCAGTACTTC.

In this sample, this clone turned up once. The chain links TRBV9 to TRBJ2-3; 9 bases match TRBD1. This CDR3 has 19 residues. V shed 3 bases, J shed 2 bases, and the junction held 16 bases outside the gene matches. Germline loops: CDR1 SGDLS, CDR2 YYNGEE. Written as DNA, the CDR3 is TGTGCCAGCAGCGGCCCGGACAGGGGCGGAGATCGTGTCACAGATACGCAGTATTTT. As protein: CASSGPDRGGDRVTDTQYF.

The chain carries TRBV6-1 and TRBJ1-2; D gene ambiguous. The CDR3 extends over 11 amino acids. Germline CDR1 MNHNS, CDR2 SASEGT. With 6 bases removed from V and 7 bases from J, the gap between germline ends came to 9 bases. The CDR3 DNA reads TGTGCCAGCAGGCCCCTTAGTGGCTACACCTTC. It encodes CASRPLSGYTF.

The V call is TRBV28, the J call TRBJ1-5; the D is unclear. CDR1 is MDHEN, CDR2 SYDVKM, per germline. V was shortened by 7 bases and J by 9 bases, with 13 bases between the two germline ends. The CDR3 has 12 amino acids. The CDR3 is CASNAGPGPQHF. CDR3 DNA: TGTGCCAGCAACGCAGGCCCCGGGCCCCAGCATTTT.

The rearrangement uses TRBV28 and TRBJ2-7, with TRBD2 identical over 7 bases. This CDR3 spans 16 amino acids. The V gene end was trimmed by 1 base and the J gene end by 3 bases; junction bases not matched to a gene: 9. CDR1 is MDHEN, CDR2 SYDVKM, per germline. In nucleotides, the CDR3 is TGTGCCAGCAGTTTATCGTCGAAGCGGGATCTCTACGAGCAGTACTTC. It yields the protein CASSLSSKRDLYEQYF.

The count of this clone is one. The chain joins TRBV7-3 to TRBJ1-1; no definite D call. CDR3 length: 15 residues. Trimming shortened V by 0 bases and J by 2 bases, and 10 bases separated the two germline ends. The germline gives CDR1 SGHTA, CDR2 FQGTGA. The CDR3 region has the DNA TGTGCCAGCAGCTTAACGGGTGGAGGAAACACTGAAGCTTTCTTT. Translation gives CASSLTGGGNTEAFF.

CDR3 sequence reads: CASSPGGGQTEAFF. In nucleotides, the CDR3 is TGTGCCAGCTCCCCGGGGGGGGGCCAGACTGAAGCTTTCTTT. The chain employs TRBV6-1 and TRBJ1-1; D is perhaps TRBD1 (6 bases). V lost 8 bases and J lost 5, with 18 bases in between. The length of the CDR3 is 14 residues. Germline V gives CDR1 MNHNS, CDR2 SASEGT.

DNA of the CDR3: TGTGCCTGGAGTCCAGGAATCAAATACGAGCAGTACTTC. It codes for CAWSPGIKYEQYF. The chain combines TRBV30 with TRBJ2-7; no definite D call. Between the trimmed V and J ends, which lost 2 bases and 4 bases, there was a span of 12 bases. CDR3 length: 13 residues. Per germline, CDR1 GTSNPN and CDR2 SVGIG (reference sequence).

The chain joins TRBV5-4 to TRBJ2-5, with TRBD2 matching 7 bases. Germline CDR1 reads SGHNT; CDR2 reads YYREEE (reference sequence). The CDR3 is 14 residues long. V shed 1 base, J shed 3 bases, and the junction held 3 bases outside the gene matches. Here the CDR3 reads CASSLSLAEETQYF. CDR3 in DNA: TGTGCCAGCAGCTTGAGTCTAGCGGAAGAGACCCAGTACTTC.

V gene TRBV5-6 combines with J gene TRBJ2-7; 14 bases are a match to TRBD2. CDR1 is SGHDT, CDR2 YYEEEE, per germline. This CDR3 is built from 15 residues. V shed 7 bases and J 2 bases; nucleotides not matched to a gene: 5. CDR3 region: CASRGLAGVAYEQYF. In DNA, the CDR3 is TGTGCCAGCCGGGGACTAGCGGGAGTAGCCTACGAGCAGTACTTC.

The V gene is TRBV5-6, the J gene TRBJ1-1, with D tentatively TRBD1 (5 bases). The V end was cut by 2 bases, the J end by 4 bases, with 21 bases between. Germline lookup yields CDR1 SGHDT and CDR2 YYEEEE. The length of the CDR3 is 17 residues. The CDR3 reads CASSFSAAGSKSTEAFF. As DNA, the CDR3 is TGTGCCAGCAGCTTTAGTGCGGCAGGGTCCAAGAGCACTGAAGCTTTCTTT.

In DNA form, the CDR3 reads TGCGCCAGCAGCCCAGCCCCAGGGTCTGAGCAGTACTTC. Encoded protein: CASSPAPGSEQYF. This chain uses TRBV5-1 with TRBJ2-7, with D perhaps matching TRBD1 (5 bases). V was clipped by 4 bases and J by 7 bases, with 15 bases between them. Germline values: CDR1 SGHRS, CDR2 YFSETQ. This CDR3 has 13 residues.

The rearrangement uses TRBV5-4 and TRBJ2-3; 11 nucleotides agree with TRBD2. The length of the CDR3 is 15 residues. CDR1 and CDR2 from the germline V gene are SGHNT and YYREEE (reference sequence). V dropped 4 bases and J dropped 2; count of bases not matched to a gene: 3. Here the CDR3 reads CASSLGLAVTDTQYF. The CDR3 region has the DNA TGTGCCAGCAGCCTGGGACTAGCGGTCACAGATACGCAGTATTTT.

The V gene is TRBV30, the J gene TRBJ2-1; D is possibly TRBD2 (5 bases). This CDR3 region has 14 residues. The V end lost 8 bases, the J end lost 0 bases, and 14 bases lay between the germline ends. The germline CDR1 and CDR2 sequences are GTSNPN and SVGIG (reference sequence). CDR3 amino acids: CAGQAAISYNEQFF. The CDR3 DNA follows: TGTGCCGGGCAAGCGGCGATCTCCTACAATGAGCAGTTCTTC.

V usage is TRBV5-1 and J usage is TRBJ2-1, with D possibly matching TRBD2 (5 bases). The CDR3 runs to 15 residues. The germline gives CDR1 SGHRS, CDR2 YFSETQ. Trimming took 0 bases from V and 2 from J, leaving 9 bases between them. The CDR3: CASSLAIGTYNEQFF. CDR3 bases: TGCGCCAGCAGCTTGGCCATCGGGACCTACAATGAGCAGTTCTTC.

CDR3 residues: CASSPSMGDSDQPQHF. In nucleotides, the CDR3 is TGTGCCAGCAGCCCTAGCATGGGTGATTCAGACCAGCCCCAGCATTTT. The chain joins TRBV7-9 to TRBJ1-5; D is unresolved. The germline V and J ends were trimmed by 5 bases and 7 bases, with 21 bases remaining between them. This CDR3 contains 16 residues. Germline V CDR1 and CDR2: SEHNR, FQNEAQ (reference sequence).

A single count supports this clone. The rearrangement links TRBV9 to TRBJ2-1, with 8 bases that match TRBD2. Germline loops: CDR1 SGDLS, CDR2 YYNGEE. The CDR3 is 14 residues long. V lost 1 base, J lost 8 bases, and 5 bases stayed unmatched. CDR3 nucleotides: TGTGCCAGCAGCGTATACGTCGGGGGGGATGAGCAGTTCTTC. Translating gives CASSVYVGGDEQFF.